This entry lists 28 T cell receptor beta chains sequenced from one sample in a study of identical twins. TCRdb analysed the 5' RACE reads with MiXCR anew, one entry per CDR3 protein. The sample includes a few hundred thousand distinct CDR3 sequences, 10% to 15% seen only once; the top ten take more than 6%. This sample was also put to use in a study of yellow fever vaccine responses in identical twins.

The sequencing sample was made of CD8+ T cells sorted from blood. These receptors all come from a young woman in good health.

V is TRBV6-6 and J is TRBJ2-7; the D gene is possibly TRBD2 (5 bases). Per germline, CDR1 MNHNY and CDR2 SVGAGI (reference sequence). The CDR3 is made up of 13 amino acids. V lost 5 bases, J lost 7 bases, and 15 bases lay in between. CDR3 nucleotides: TGTGCCAGCAGTCAATCAGGATCGGGGGAGCAGTACTTC. Amino acids: CASSQSGSGEQYF.

The V and J genes are TRBV11-2 and TRBJ2-3; 7 bases fit TRBD1. After removal of 3 bases from V and 0 bases from J, the junction contained 3 bases not matched to a gene. The germline V gene encodes CDR1 SGHAT and CDR2 FQNNGV. This CDR3 spans 15 amino acids. In DNA form, the CDR3 reads TGTGCCAGCAGCTTCCGGGACAGAAGCACAGATACGCAGTATTTT. Protein sequence: CASSFRDRSTDTQYF.

This clonotype has ten or more counts. The J gene is TRBJ2-2, the V gene TRBV12-3 or TRBV12-4; 8 bases agree with TRBD2. V lost 5 bases to trimming and J lost 2 bases; unmatched junction nucleotides: 7. The CDR3 runs to 16 residues. For the CDR3, the DNA is TGTGCCAGCAGTCCATTGAGCGGGAGAAACACCGGGGAGCTGTTTTTT. As protein: CASSPLSGRNTGELFF.

In its sample, this clonotype was seen a few times. The chain couples TRBV28 to TRBJ2-7, with TRBD1 matching 9 bases. Germline lookup yields CDR1 MDHEN and CDR2 SYDVKM. Trimming took 2 bases from V and 2 from J; bases not matched to a gene: 10. The CDR3 sequence is 17 residues long. The CDR3 nucleotides read TGTGCCAGCAGTTTAGAGGGAGGACAGGGGTCGACCTACGAGCAGTACTTC. This encodes CASSLEGGQGSTYEQYF. The entire variable domain, with the rest obtained from reference TRBV28 and TRBJ2-7, is as follows: DVKVTQSSRYLVKRTGEKVFLECVQDMDHENMFWYRQDPGLGLRLIYFSYDVKMKEKGDIPEGYSVSREKKERFSLILESASTNQTSMYLCASSLEGGQGSTYEQYFGPGTRLTVT.

There are many counts of this clonotype. The rearrangement uses TRBV6-1 and TRBJ2-3; tentative D call: TRBD2 (6 bases). Germline assignment: CDR1 MNHNS and CDR2 SASEGT. Trimming removed 1 base at V and 4 bases at J, with 12 bases between. This CDR3 spans 15 amino acids. The CDR3 here is CASSEDGGKPDTQYF. In DNA form, the CDR3 reads TGTGCCAGCAGTGAAGACGGCGGGAAGCCAGATACGCAGTATTTT.

This clonotype showed up just a few times. This chain uses TRBV12-5 with TRBJ2-3; D remains unclear. The V gene's germline CDR1 is LGHNT and CDR2 FRNRAP. With 6 bases removed from V and 0 bases from J, the gap between germline ends came to 10 bases. The CDR3 is 14 amino acids. CDR3 bases: TGTGCTAGTGGACAGCTAACTAGCACAGATACGCAGTATTTT. Translation: CASGQLTSTDTQYF.

The rearrangement links TRBV3-1 to TRBJ1-1; 8 bases fit TRBD1. Germline-derived CDR1 and CDR2 are LGHDT and YNNKEL (reference sequence). The CDR3 consists of 14 residues. Germline trimming cut 6 bases from V and 7 bases from J; bases unmatched to any gene: 10. This chain's CDR3 is CASSPGQEKIEAFF. The CDR3 region has the DNA TGTGCCAGCAGTCCGGGACAGGAAAAAATTGAAGCTTTCTTT.

V is TRBV5-1 and J is TRBJ2-3; the D gene is possibly TRBD1 (5 bases). This CDR3 spans 16 amino acids. Between the trimmed V and J ends, which lost 4 bases and 2 bases, there was a span of 17 bases. The germline V gene has CDR1 SGHRS and CDR2 YFSETQ. The CDR3 region has the DNA TGCGCCAGCAGCCTATCGACAGCCACCAACACAGATACGCAGTATTTT. This sequence encodes CASSLSTATNTDTQYF.

This clonotype has only a few counts. The chain recombines TRBV12-3 or TRBV12-4 with TRBJ2-3; tentatively, D is TRBD2 (6 bases). V was pared by 4 bases and J by 9 bases, with 11 bases between. CDR3 length: 12 amino acids. DNA of the CDR3: TGTGCCAGCAGTTCCCAGGGAGGAACGCAGTATTTT. Its protein is CASSSQGGTQYF.

V gene TRBV10-1 combines with J gene TRBJ2-1; possibly TRBD1 or TRBD2 for D (5 bases each). This CDR3 spans 12 amino acids. The V gene lost 5 bases and the J gene lost 14 bases, with 16 bases spanning the gap. The V gene's germline CDR1 is WNHNN and CDR2 SYGVQD (reference sequence). The DNA of the CDR3 is TGCGCCAGCAGTTCGACCCCCCGGGGCGAGTTCTTC. This encodes CASSSTPRGEFF.

This clonotype was recorded a few times. The chain recombines TRBV19 with TRBJ1-2; 8 bases agree with TRBD1. Germline trimming cut 10 bases from V and 7 bases from J; bases unmatched to any gene: 8. Germline V lookup: CDR1 LNHDA, CDR2 SQIVND (reference sequence). The CDR3 has 12 residues. This CDR3 reads CATDRGVGGYTF. The CDR3 bases are TGTGCCACCGACAGGGGAGTTGGTGGCTACACCTTC.

The J gene is TRBJ2-7, the V gene TRBV6-2 or TRBV6-3; the match to TRBD2 covers 11 bases. CDR3 length: 15 residues. CDR1 is MNHEY, CDR2 SVGEGT, per germline. After removal of 4 bases from V and 3 bases from J, the junction contained 5 bases not matched to a gene. CDR3 loop: CASSSQGLADYEQYF. The CDR3 nucleotides are TGTGCCAGCAGTTCCCAGGGACTAGCGGACTACGAGCAGTACTTC.

This chain joins TRBV19 and TRBJ2-3; 10 nucleotides match TRBD2. CDR1 is LNHDA, CDR2 SQIVND, per germline (reference sequence). V shed 5 bases and J 2 bases; nucleotides not matched to a gene: 10. The CDR3 covers 17 residues. The CDR3 spells CASSPGDSGRSTDTQYF. DNA for the CDR3: TGTGCCAGTAGTCCAGGAGATAGCGGGAGGTCCACAGATACGCAGTATTTT.

The rearrangement joins TRBV7-9 to TRBJ1-2; D ambiguous. This CDR3 spans 16 amino acids. Germline V gene sequence: CDR1 SEHNR, CDR2 FQNEAQ (reference sequence). V was cut by 1 base and J by 2 bases, with 14 bases left in between. CDR3 protein: CASSLVGAGINYGYTF. The DNA of the CDR3 is TGTGCCAGCAGCTTAGTCGGCGCGGGGATCAACTATGGCTACACCTTC.

A few counts support this clonotype. The chain couples TRBV4-1 to TRBJ2-1; no definite D call. The CDR3 length is 16 residues. From germline, CDR1 is MGHRA and CDR2 YSYEKL. V lost 0 bases and J lost 0, with 9 bases in between. The CDR3 sequence is CASSQDGPSSYNEQFF. CDR3 DNA sequence: TGCGCCAGCAGCCAAGACGGCCCTAGCTCCTACAATGAGCAGTTCTTC.

This clonotype was seen at least ten times. The rearrangement joins TRBV7-9 to TRBJ2-7; D is tentatively TRBD1 or TRBD2 (5 bases each). Trimming stripped 1 base from V and 3 bases from J, with 7 bases between. Germline loops: CDR1 SEHNR, CDR2 FQNEAQ (reference sequence). The CDR3 is 13 residues long. The chain's CDR3 is CASSLGGIYEQYF. The CDR3 DNA sequence: TGTGCCAGCAGCTTAGGGGGGATCTACGAGCAGTACTTC. Filled out from reference TRBV7-9 and TRBJ2-7, the complete variable domain reads DTGVSQNPRHKITKRGQNVTFRCDPISEHNRLYWYRQTLGQGPEFLTYFQNEAQLEKSRLLSDRFSAERPKGSFSTLEIQRTEQGDSAMYLCASSLGGIYEQYFGPGTRLTVT.

This clonotype has more than one count but fewer than ten. The chain employs TRBV7-9 and TRBJ2-7; 7 bases are shared with TRBD1. Per germline, CDR1 SEHNR and CDR2 FQNEAQ (reference sequence). The V and J ends lost 3 bases and 4 bases, in that order; junction bases with no gene match: 9. The CDR3 extends over 15 amino acids. CDR3 bases: TGTGCCAGCAGCTTCCCCGGGACACAGGGGTACGAGCAGTACTTC. Its protein product is CASSFPGTQGYEQYF.

This clonotype was observed a few times. V is TRBV28 and J is TRBJ2-2; no definite D call. Germline assignment: CDR1 MDHEN and CDR2 SYDVKM. V gave up 5 bases and J gave up 0 bases, with 13 bases separating them. The CDR3 has 16 amino acids. CDR3: CASSSAPSANTGELFF. CDR3 in DNA: TGTGCCAGCAGTAGTGCCCCATCCGCGAACACCGGGGAGCTGTTTTTT.

This chain links TRBV15 with TRBJ2-1; D call uncertain. Looked up from germline, CDR1 is LNHNV and CDR2 is YYDKDF (reference sequence). The V end was cut by 6 bases, the J end by 3 bases, with 18 bases between. CDR3 length: 16 amino acids. This CDR3 is CATSQDWHKSYNEQFF. In DNA form, the CDR3 reads TGTGCCACCAGTCAGGATTGGCACAAAAGCTACAATGAGCAGTTCTTC.

The gene calls are TRBV7-8 and TRBJ2-7, with 13 nucleotides matching TRBD2. The CDR3 length is 18 residues. The germline gives CDR1 SGHVS, CDR2 FQNEAQ. J gave up 2 bases and V 0 bases, and 7 bases lay outside the gene matches. CDR3 DNA: TGTGCCAGCAGCTTAGCGCGGTTGACTAGCGGGGGGCCCTACGAGCAGTACTTC. It specifies CASSLARLTSGGPYEQYF.

The chain has TRBV13 and TRBJ2-1; 8 positions match TRBD1. The CDR3 is made up of 15 amino acids. Germline trimming cut 5 bases from V and 4 bases from J; bases unmatched to any gene: 7. In germline, CDR1 is PRHDT, CDR2 FYEKMQ (reference sequence). Written as DNA, the CDR3 is TGTGCCAGCAGCCCACGGGGGACAGGTTACAATGAGCAGTTCTTC. Amino acid sequence: CASSPRGTGYNEQFF.

The chain carries TRBV19 and TRBJ1-2, with D tentatively TRBD1 (5 bases). V was cut by 3 bases and J by 6 bases, with 11 bases left in between. The CDR3 length is 13 residues. CDR1 and CDR2 from the germline V gene are LNHDA and SQIVND (reference sequence). CDR3 amino acids: CASSIEGVNGYTF. The CDR3 DNA reads as TGTGCCAGTAGTATTGAAGGGGTGAATGGCTACACCTTC.

The chain joins TRBV12-5 to TRBJ2-3; no clear D. Per germline, CDR1 LGHNT and CDR2 FRNRAP. Trimming left V 0 bases short and J 2 bases short, with 9 bases between. The CDR3 is 15 amino acids. CDR3 bases: TGTGCTAGTGGTTTGGTACGGGTTACCACAGATACGCAGTATTTT. Residues: CASGLVRVTTDTQYF.

This clonotype was counted only a few times. The chain has TRBV15 and TRBJ2-3; D ambiguous. The CDR3 sequence is 16 residues long. The germline gives CDR1 LNHNV, CDR2 YYDKDF (reference sequence). Trimming took off 0 bases at V and 0 bases at J, with 10 bases between the two ends. The CDR3 spells CATSRDELSSTDTQYF. The CDR3 coding sequence is TGTGCCACCAGCAGAGATGAGCTCTCCAGCACAGATACGCAGTATTTT.

This rearrangement joins TRBV6-5 to TRBJ2-3; TRBD2 matches at 14 bases. Germline assignment: CDR1 MNHEY and CDR2 SVGAGI. CDR3 size: 17 residues. V trimming: 7 bases; J trimming: 3 bases; junction bases outside the gene matches: 9. The CDR3 bases are TGTGCCAGCATTAGGACTAGCGGGAGGCCTTTTACAGATACGCAGTATTTT. It yields the protein CASIRTSGRPFTDTQYF.

This clonotype was seen repeatedly, ten times or more. The chain has TRBV29-1 and TRBJ2-1; D gene uncertain. V gave up 5 bases and J gave up 3 bases, with 8 bases separating them. Germline V lookup: CDR1 SQVTM, CDR2 ANQGSEA. The CDR3 runs to 12 residues. CDR3 in DNA: TGCAGCGTTCGTTATAACTACAATGAGCAGTTCTTC. Translating gives CSVRYNYNEQFF.

The CDR3 is CASSNEGGGDEQFF. DNA for the CDR3: TGCGCCAGCAGCAACGAGGGGGGCGGGGATGAGCAGTTCTTC. The chain has TRBV5-1 and TRBJ2-1; D might be TRBD1 or TRBD2, each matching 6 bases. Germline CDR1 SGHRS, CDR2 YFSETQ. The germline V and J ends were trimmed by 4 bases and 8 bases, with 16 bases remaining between them. The CDR3 has 14 residues.

The DNA for the CDR3 is TGTGCCAGCAGCTTGGTCGACTCCCACACCGGGGAGCTGTTTTTT. Its protein is CASSLVDSHTGELFF. The V gene is TRBV5-5, the J gene TRBJ2-2, with D unresolved. This CDR3 is built from 15 residues. Trimming cost V 0 bases and J 3 bases, with 9 bases left between them. Germline V gives CDR1 SGHKS, CDR2 YYEKEE (reference sequence).